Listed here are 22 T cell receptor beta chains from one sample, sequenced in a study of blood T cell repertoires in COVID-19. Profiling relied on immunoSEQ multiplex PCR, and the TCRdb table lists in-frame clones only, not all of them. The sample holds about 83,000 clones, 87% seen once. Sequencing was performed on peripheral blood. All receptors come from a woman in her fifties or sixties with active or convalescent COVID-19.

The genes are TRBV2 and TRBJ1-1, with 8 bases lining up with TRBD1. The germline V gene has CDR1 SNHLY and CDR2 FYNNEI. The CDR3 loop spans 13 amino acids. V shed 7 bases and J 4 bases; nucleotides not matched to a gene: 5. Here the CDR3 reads CASNRQGPTEAFF. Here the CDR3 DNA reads TGTGCCAGCAATCGACAGGGGCCCACTGAAGCTTTCTTT.

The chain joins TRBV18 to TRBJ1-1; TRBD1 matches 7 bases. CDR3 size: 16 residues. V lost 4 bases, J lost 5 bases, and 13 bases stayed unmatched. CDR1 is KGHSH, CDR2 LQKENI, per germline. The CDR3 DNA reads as TGTGCCAGCTCACGTTCGGGACAGACAATTCCTACTGAAGCTTTCTTT. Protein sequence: CASSRSGQTIPTEAFF.

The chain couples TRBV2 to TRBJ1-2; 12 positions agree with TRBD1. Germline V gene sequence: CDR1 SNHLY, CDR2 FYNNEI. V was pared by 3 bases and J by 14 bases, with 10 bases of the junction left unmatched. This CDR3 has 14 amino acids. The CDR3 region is CASSEFGTGGPGTF. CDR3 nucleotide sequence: TGTGCCAGCAGTGAGTTTGGGACAGGGGGCCCGGGGACCTTC.

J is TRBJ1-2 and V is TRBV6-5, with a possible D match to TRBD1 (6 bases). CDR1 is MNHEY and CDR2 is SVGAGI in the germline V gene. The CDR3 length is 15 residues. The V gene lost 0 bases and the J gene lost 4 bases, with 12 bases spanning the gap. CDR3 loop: CASSYSPGGAYGYTF. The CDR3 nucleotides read TGTGCCAGCAGTTACTCACCGGGGGGGGCCTATGGCTACACCTTC.

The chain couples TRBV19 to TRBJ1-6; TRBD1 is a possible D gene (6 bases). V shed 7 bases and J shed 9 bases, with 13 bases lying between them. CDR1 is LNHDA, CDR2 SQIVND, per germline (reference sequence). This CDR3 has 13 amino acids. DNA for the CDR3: TGTGCCAGTAATTCACAGGGAAGTTCACCCCTCCACTTT. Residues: CASNSQGSSPLHF.

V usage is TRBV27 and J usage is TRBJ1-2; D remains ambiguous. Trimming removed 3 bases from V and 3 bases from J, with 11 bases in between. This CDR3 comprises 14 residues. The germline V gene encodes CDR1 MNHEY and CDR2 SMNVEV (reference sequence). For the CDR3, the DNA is TGTGCCAGCAGTTTTCAGGTAGCGGACTATGGCTACACCTTC. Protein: CASSFQVADYGYTF.

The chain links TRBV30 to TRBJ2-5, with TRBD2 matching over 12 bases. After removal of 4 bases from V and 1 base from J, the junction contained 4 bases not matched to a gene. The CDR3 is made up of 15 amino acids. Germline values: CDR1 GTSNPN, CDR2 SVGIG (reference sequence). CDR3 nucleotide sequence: TGTGCCTGGACTAGACTAGCGGGGGTCCAAGAGACCCAGTACTTC. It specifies CAWTRLAGVQETQYF.

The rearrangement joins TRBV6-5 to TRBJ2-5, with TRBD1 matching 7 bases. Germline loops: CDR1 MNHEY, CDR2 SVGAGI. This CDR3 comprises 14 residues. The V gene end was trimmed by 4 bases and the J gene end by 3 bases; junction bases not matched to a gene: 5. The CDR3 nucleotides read TGTGCCAGCAGTTCCTTAGGGACAGAAGAGACCCAGTACTTC. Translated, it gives CASSSLGTEETQYF.

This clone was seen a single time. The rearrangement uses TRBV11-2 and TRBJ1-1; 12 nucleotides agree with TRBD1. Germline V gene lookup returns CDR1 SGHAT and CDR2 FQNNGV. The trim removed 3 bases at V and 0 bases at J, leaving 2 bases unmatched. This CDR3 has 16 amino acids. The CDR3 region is CASSLGTGGMNTEAFF. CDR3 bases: TGTGCCAGCAGCTTGGGGACAGGGGGCATGAACACTGAAGCTTTCTTT.

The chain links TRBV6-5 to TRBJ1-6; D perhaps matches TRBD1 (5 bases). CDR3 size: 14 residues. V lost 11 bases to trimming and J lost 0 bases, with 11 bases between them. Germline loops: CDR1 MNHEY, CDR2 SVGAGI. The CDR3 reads CAGGARSYNSPLHF. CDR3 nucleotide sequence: TGTGCCGGAGGGGCCCGCTCCTATAATTCACCCCTCCACTTT.

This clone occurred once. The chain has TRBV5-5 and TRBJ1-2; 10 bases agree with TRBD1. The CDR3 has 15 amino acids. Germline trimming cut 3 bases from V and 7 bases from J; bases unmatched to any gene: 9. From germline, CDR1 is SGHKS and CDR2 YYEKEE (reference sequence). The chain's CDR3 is CASSSGGQGRGGYTF. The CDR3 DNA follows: TGTGCCAGCAGCTCTGGGGGACAGGGGCGAGGTGGCTACACCTTC.

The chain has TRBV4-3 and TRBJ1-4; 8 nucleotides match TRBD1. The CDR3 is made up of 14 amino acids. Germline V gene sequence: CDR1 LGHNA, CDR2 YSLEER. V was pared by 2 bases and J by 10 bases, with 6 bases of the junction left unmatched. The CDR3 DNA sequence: TGCGCCAGCAGCCAAAATACAGGGGGGGCAAAACTGTTTTTT. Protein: CASSQNTGGAKLFF.

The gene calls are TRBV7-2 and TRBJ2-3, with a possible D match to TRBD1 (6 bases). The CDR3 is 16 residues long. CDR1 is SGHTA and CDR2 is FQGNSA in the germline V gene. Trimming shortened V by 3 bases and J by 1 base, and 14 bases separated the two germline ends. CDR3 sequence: CASSFSGAPGTDTQYF. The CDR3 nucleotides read TGTGCCAGCAGCTTCTCAGGGGCGCCCGGCACAGATACGCAGTATTTT.

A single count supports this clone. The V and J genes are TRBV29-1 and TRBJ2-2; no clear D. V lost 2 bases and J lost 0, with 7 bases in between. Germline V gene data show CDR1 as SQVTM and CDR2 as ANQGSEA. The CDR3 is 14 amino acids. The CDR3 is CSVESQANTGELFF. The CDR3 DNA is TGCAGCGTTGAAAGTCAGGCGAACACCGGGGAGCTGTTTTTT.

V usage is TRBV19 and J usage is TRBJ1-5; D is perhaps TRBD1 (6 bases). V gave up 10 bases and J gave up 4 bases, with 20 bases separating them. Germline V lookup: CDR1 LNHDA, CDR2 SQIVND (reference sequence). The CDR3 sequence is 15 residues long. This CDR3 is CATRWGGGGNQPQHF. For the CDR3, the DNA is TGTGCCACCCGATGGGGGGGAGGGGGTAATCAGCCCCAGCATTTT.

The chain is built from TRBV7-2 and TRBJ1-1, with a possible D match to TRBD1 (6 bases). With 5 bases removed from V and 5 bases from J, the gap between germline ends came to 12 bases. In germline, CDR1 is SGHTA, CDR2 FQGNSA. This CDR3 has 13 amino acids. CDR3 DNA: TGTGCCAGCAGCAAGCACAGGGAAACTGAAGCTTTCTTT. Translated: CASSKHRETEAFF.

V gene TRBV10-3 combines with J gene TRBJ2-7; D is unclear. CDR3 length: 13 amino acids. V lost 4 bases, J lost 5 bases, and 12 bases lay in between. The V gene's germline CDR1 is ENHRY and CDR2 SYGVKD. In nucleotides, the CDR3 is TGTGCCATCAGTGTGGGCACTCTGAACGAGCAGTACTTC. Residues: CAISVGTLNEQYF.

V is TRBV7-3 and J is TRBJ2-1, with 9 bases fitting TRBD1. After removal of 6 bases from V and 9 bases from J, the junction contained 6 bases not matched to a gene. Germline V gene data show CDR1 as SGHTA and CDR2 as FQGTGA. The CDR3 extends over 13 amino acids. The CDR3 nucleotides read TGTGCCAGCAGGGCCGGGACAGGGACTGAGCAGTTCTTC. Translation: CASRAGTGTEQFF.

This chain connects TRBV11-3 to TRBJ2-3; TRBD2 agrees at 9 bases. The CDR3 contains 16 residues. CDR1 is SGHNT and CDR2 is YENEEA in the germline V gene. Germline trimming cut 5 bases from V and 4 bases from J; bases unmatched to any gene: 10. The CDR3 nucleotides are TGTGCCAGCAGCGCCGGCGGGGGGGCCTATGCAGATACGCAGTATTTT. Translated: CASSAGGGAYADTQYF.

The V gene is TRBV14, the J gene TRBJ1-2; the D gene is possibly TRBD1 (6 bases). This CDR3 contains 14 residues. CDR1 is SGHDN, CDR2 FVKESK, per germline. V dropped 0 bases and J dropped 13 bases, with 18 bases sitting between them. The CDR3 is CASSQEPRTELATF. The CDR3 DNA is TGTGCCAGCAGCCAAGAGCCTAGGACAGAGCTGGCCACCTTC. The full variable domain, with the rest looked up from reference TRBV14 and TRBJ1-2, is EAGVTQFPSHSVIEKGQTVTLRCDPISGHDNLYWYRRVMGKEIKFLLHFVKESKQDESGMPNNRFLAERTGGTYSTLKVQPAELEDSGVYFCASSQEPRTELATFGSGTRLTVV.

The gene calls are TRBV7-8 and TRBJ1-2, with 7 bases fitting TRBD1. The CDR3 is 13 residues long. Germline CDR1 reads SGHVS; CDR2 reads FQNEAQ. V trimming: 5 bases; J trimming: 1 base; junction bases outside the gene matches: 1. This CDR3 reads CASSRDSNYGYTF. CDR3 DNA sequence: TGTGCCAGCAGCCGGGACAGTAACTATGGCTACACCTTC.

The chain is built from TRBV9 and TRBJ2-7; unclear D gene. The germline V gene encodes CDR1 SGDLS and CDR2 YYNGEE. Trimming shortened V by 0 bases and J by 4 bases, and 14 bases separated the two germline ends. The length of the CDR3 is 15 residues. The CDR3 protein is CASSVGPGLTYEQYF. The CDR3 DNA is TGTGCCAGCAGCGTAGGCCCAGGATTGACGTACGAGCAGTACTTC.